These T cell receptor beta chains were read from a single sample in a study of blood T cell repertoires in COVID-19. Only in-frame clones appear in the TCRdb table, and some are missing; sequencing was by immunoSEQ multiplex PCR. The sample holds about 33,000 clones, approximately 93% seen once. Sequencing used peripheral blood. The source is a male donor with active COVID-19. Each CDR3 is given with its conserved first and last residue. Fields, in order: J gene, V gene, D gene, CDR3 protein, CDR3 DNA. The D gene is left open where the match is weak.

>TRBJ2-7|TRBV9|-
CASSVAPTRDEQYF
TGTGCCAGCAGCGTAGCCCCCACCAGGGACGAGCAGTACTTC
>TRBJ1-1|TRBV6-5|-
CASSLQGMFSEAFF
TGTGCCAGCAGCCTACAGGGTATGTTTTCTGAAGCTTTCTTT
>TRBJ1-1|TRBV6-5|-
CASSSSGSAFF
TGTGCCAGCAGTTCCTCCGGGTCAGCTTTCTTT
>TRBJ2-5|TRBV7-2|-
CASSGQNQETQYF
TGTGCCAGCAGCGGGCAGAACCAAGAGACCCAGTACTTC
>TRBJ1-2|TRBV6-1|-
CASSEASSRVRGYTF
TGTGCCAGCAGTGAAGCAAGTTCCAGAGTGAGGGGCTACACCTTC
>TRBJ1-5|TRBV4-3|-
CASSQDLSGGQPQHF
TGCGCCAGCAGCCAAGATCTTTCGGGTGGGCAGCCCCAGCATTTT
>TRBJ1-2|TRBV10-3|TRBD1
CAISPPDRGNYGYTF
TGTGCCATCAGTCCCCCGGACAGGGGAAACTATGGCTACACCTTC
>TRBJ1-1|TRBV6-5|-
CASSYDNRKNTEAFF
TGTGCCAGCAGTTACGACAACAGGAAGAACACTGAAGCTTTCTTT
>TRBJ1-5|TRBV15|-
CATRTESNQPQHF
TGTGCCACCCGGACAGAGAGCAATCAGCCCCAGCATTTT
>TRBJ2-1|TRBV10-1|TRBD1
CASSERDREGEQFF
TGCGCCAGCAGTGAGAGGGACAGGGAGGGCGAGCAGTTCTTC
>TRBJ1-1|TRBV6-2/TRBV6-3|-
CASSYGRVTEAFF
TGTGCCAGCAGTTACGGCAGGGTGACTGAAGCTTTCTTT
>TRBJ1-4|TRBV27|-
CASSLVRWGEHEKLFF
TGTGCCAGCAGTTTAGTACGATGGGGGGAGCATGAAAAACTGTTTTTT
>TRBJ2-5|TRBV9|TRBD1
CASSALDREPETQYF
TGTGCCAGCAGCGCTCTGGACAGGGAACCAGAGACCCAGTACTTC
>TRBJ2-5|TRBV5-4|TRBD2
CASSRSGGGLILETQYF
TGTGCCAGCAGCCGAAGCGGGGGGGGCCTAATATTAGAGACCCAGTACTTC
>TRBJ2-2|TRBV18|TRBD1
CASSPDRGRELFF
TGTGCCAGCTCACCGGACAGGGGTCGGGAGCTGTTTTTT
>TRBJ1-5|TRBV2|TRBD1
CASSPGQGNQPQHF
TGTGCCAGCAGTCCGGGACAGGGGAATCAGCCCCAGCATTTT
>TRBJ1-2|TRBV19|TRBD1
CASSYRDRGFNYGYTF
TGTGCCAGTAGTTACCGGGACAGGGGGTTTAACTATGGCTACACCTTC
>TRBJ1-5|TRBV7-8|-
CASSRDGVQPQHF
TGTGCCAGCAGCCGAGACGGAGTCCAGCCCCAGCATTTT
>TRBJ2-3|TRBV10-3|TRBD1
CAISDRRQGSTDTQYF
TGTGCCATCAGTGACCGTAGACAGGGGAGCACAGATACGCAGTATTTT
>TRBJ2-2|TRBV19|-
CASNGQNTGELFF
TGTGCCAGTAACGGTCAGAACACCGGGGAGCTGTTTTTT
>TRBJ2-1|TRBV15|-
CATSSQGGNEQFF
TGTGCCACCAGCTCCCAGGGGGGAAATGAGCAGTTCTTC
>TRBJ2-5|TRBV5-6|TRBD2
CASSQGLAGETQYF
TGTGCCAGCAGCCAAGGACTAGCCGGAGAGACCCAGTACTTC
>TRBJ1-6|TRBV9|-
CASSGRATNSPLHF
TGTGCCAGCAGTGGCAGGGCCACAAATTCACCCCTCCACTTT
>TRBJ1-5|TRBV7-9|-
CASSPLNGNQPQHF
TGTGCCAGCAGCCCCCTTAACGGGAATCAGCCCCAGCATTTT
>TRBJ1-5|TRBV4-2|-
CASSHGNREGQPQHF
TGTGCCAGCAGCCACGGGAACAGGGAGGGTCAGCCCCAGCATTTT
>TRBJ1-1|TRBV12-2|-
CASRLALARGWLNTEAFF
TGTGCAAGTCGCTTAGCGCTCGCCAGGGGGTGGCTGAACACTGAAGCTTTCTTT
>TRBJ1-2|TRBV6-1|TRBD1
CASSDGQGTFNYGYTF
TGTGCCAGCAGTGATGGACAGGGGACTTTTAACTATGGCTACACCTTC
>TRBJ2-7|TRBV18|TRBD1
CASRTGQIHEQYF
TGTGCCAGCCGCACGGGACAGATCCACGAGCAGTACTTC
>TRBJ2-7|TRBV6-5|TRBD1
CASSTGTAISYEQYF
TGTGCCAGCAGCACCGGGACAGCTATCTCCTACGAGCAGTACTTC
>TRBJ1-1|TRBV29-1|TRBD1
CSTKKGTGGEGEAFF
TGCAGCACAAAAAAGGGCACAGGGGGCGAGGGTGAAGCTTTCTTT
>TRBJ1-3|TRBV12-3/TRBV12-4|-
CASSLTAGNTIYF
TGTGCCAGCAGTTTGACAGCCGGAAACACCATATATTTT
>TRBJ1-1|TRBV3-1/TRBV3-2|-
CASSHAGTYNTEAFF
TGTGCCAGCAGCCATGCCGGGACTTATAACACTGAAGCTTTCTTT